These 21 T cell receptor beta chains were all obtained from the same sample, sequenced in a study of OX40 agonist ivuxolimab in advanced cancers. Some clones are missing from TCRdb's copy, which holds only in-frame ones; the method was immunoSEQ multiplex PCR. The top ten clones hold 0.76% of a sample with some 58,000 clones, roughly nine tenths of them seen once. Sample: CD4+ or CD8+ T cells sorted from blood, taken in a trial of the OX40 agonist ivuxolimab. These receptors were taken from an adult with an advanced solid tumor such as melanoma, head and neck, liver or kidney cancer.

The chain uses TRBV12-2 and TRBJ2-1; TRBD2 is the table's D call, not checked against the DNA. TRBV12-2 is noted as a pseudogene. The CDR3 extends over 16 amino acids. CDR3 sequence: CASRRKTSACYNEQFF. In DNA form, the CDR3 reads TGTGCAAGTCGCAGAAAGACTAGCGCATGCTACAATGAGCAGTTCTTC.

The CDR3 spells CASSIGLAGADEQFF. CDR3 sequence (DNA): TGTGCCAGCAGTATTGGACTAGCGGGAGCGGATGAGCAGTTCTTC. This chain links TRBV2 with TRBJ2-1; 13 bases align to TRBD2. The CDR3 extends over 15 amino acids. With 5 bases clipped from V and 8 bases from J, the junction kept 6 bases outside the gene matches. CDR1 and CDR2 (germline): SNHLY, FYNNEI.

CDR3 bases: TGTGCCAGCAGCCAACCGGGCTCCTATGGCTACACCTTC. Protein: CASSQPGSYGYTF. This chain joins TRBV14 and TRBJ1-2; D gene uncertain. Between the trimmed V and J ends, which lost 2 bases and 4 bases, there was a span of 8 bases. The V gene's germline CDR1 is SGHDN and CDR2 FVKESK. This CDR3 is built from 13 residues.

The rearrangement joins TRBV7-3 to TRBJ2-2; 14 nucleotides match TRBD2. In germline, CDR1 is SGHTA, CDR2 FQGTGA. V dropped 5 bases and J dropped 4; count of bases not matched to a gene: 9. This CDR3 has 18 residues. In DNA form, the CDR3 reads TGTGCCAGCAGCAGCACCGGGACTAGCGGGAGTGGCACCGGGGAGCTGTTTTTT. It translates to CASSSTGTSGSGTGELFF. The entire variable domain, with the rest obtained from reference TRBV7-3 and TRBJ2-2, is as follows: GAGVSQTPSNKVTEKGKYVELRCDPISGHTALYWYRQSLGQGPEFLIYFQGTGAADDSGLPNDRFFAVRPEGSVSTLKIQRTERGDSAVYLCASSSTGTSGSGTGELFFGEGSRLTVL.

This chain uses TRBV5-6 with TRBJ2-1, with D unresolved. The V and J ends lost 0 bases and 6 bases respectively, with 4 bases between them. The CDR3 loop spans 12 amino acids. Germline V gene lookup returns CDR1 SGHDT and CDR2 YYEEEE. Here the CDR3 DNA reads TGTGCCAGCAGCTTGGACGTCAATGAGCAGTTCTTC. Protein product: CASSLDVNEQFF. Based on the CDR3 plus reference TRBV5-6 and TRBJ2-1, the full variable domain is DAGVTQSPTHLIKTRGQQVTLRCSPKSGHDTVSWYQQALGQGPQFIFQYYEEEERQRGNFPDRFSGHQFPNYSSELNVNALLLGDSALYLCASSLDVNEQFFGPGTRLTVL.

This chain links TRBV5-5 with TRBJ2-1; D gene uncertain. This CDR3 comprises 17 residues. The V and J ends lost 2 bases and 0 bases respectively, with 15 bases between them. Germline values: CDR1 SGHKS, CDR2 YYEKEE (reference sequence). DNA for the CDR3: TGTGCCAGCAGCTTCCGTTCACAGTCGGGCTCCTACAATGAGCAGTTCTTC. It encodes CASSFRSQSGSYNEQFF.

The chain employs TRBV20-1 and TRBJ2-5; D gene unclear. V was shortened by 4 bases and J by 4 bases, with 7 bases between the two germline ends. The CDR3 totals 11 residues. CDR1 and CDR2 from the germline V gene are DFQATT and SNEGSKA (reference sequence). CDR3 sequence reads: CSAKNPETQYF. CDR3 coding DNA: TGCAGTGCTAAGAATCCAGAGACCCAGTACTTC.

This chain uses TRBV7-9 with TRBJ2-7, with D unclear. The germline CDR1 and CDR2 sequences are SEHNR and FQNEAQ (reference sequence). Trimming stripped 1 base from V and 5 bases from J, with 12 bases between. This CDR3 spans 14 amino acids. The CDR3 protein is CASSLDIMGNEQYF. In nucleotides, the CDR3 is TGTGCCAGCAGCTTAGATATCATGGGTAACGAGCAGTACTTC.

The genes are TRBV7-3 and TRBJ2-5; TRBD1 aligns across 9 bases. Germline V gene lookup returns CDR1 SGHTA and CDR2 FQGTGA. The CDR3 is 15 amino acids. With V trimmed by 4 bases and J by 5 bases, 8 bases remained unmatched. The CDR3: CASSSGQGLRETQYF. In DNA, the CDR3 is TGTGCCAGCAGCTCGGGACAGGGCCTCCGGGAGACCCAGTACTTC.

In nucleotides, the CDR3 is TGTGCCAGCAGCCGGGACAGGGAGTACACGCAGTATTTT. It codes for CASSRDREYTQYF. J is TRBJ2-3 and V is TRBV7-2; 9 nucleotides agree with TRBD1. Per the germline V gene, CDR1 is SGHTA and CDR2 is FQGNSA. The CDR3 runs 13 residues. V shed 5 bases and J 9 bases; nucleotides not matched to a gene: 6.

This chain joins TRBV27 and TRBJ1-5; TRBD1 matches at 7 bases. Trimming cost V 0 bases and J 7 bases; bases outside gene matches: 9. The CDR3 is made up of 16 amino acids. The germline gives CDR1 MNHEY, CDR2 SMNVEV (reference sequence). The CDR3 nucleotides are TGTGCCAGCAGTTTATCTGGGACAGCCGGGAGCCAGCCCCAGCATTTT. It translates to CASSLSGTAGSQPQHF.

The chain recombines TRBV30 with TRBJ2-7; 10 nucleotides match TRBD2. This CDR3 is built from 15 residues. The V segment lost 5 bases and the J segment 3 bases; nucleotides outside the gene matches: 10. The germline V gene encodes CDR1 GTSNPN and CDR2 SVGIG (reference sequence). The CDR3 bases are TGTGCCTGGGAGCCTAATCTAGCGGGAGTCTACGAGCAGTACTTC. This encodes CAWEPNLAGVYEQYF.

J is TRBJ1-3 and V is TRBV2; D is possibly TRBD1 (5 bases). The CDR3 sequence is 14 residues long. Germline assignment: CDR1 SNHLY and CDR2 FYNNEI. Trimming removed 6 bases at V and 0 bases at J, with 9 bases between. This CDR3 reads CASRAGHSGNTIYF. CDR3 sequence (DNA): TGTGCCAGCAGAGCAGGGCACTCTGGAAACACCATATATTTT.

This clone appeared a few times. This chain joins TRBV2 and TRBJ2-7; 8 nucleotides match TRBD1. The CDR3 contains 13 residues. V was pared by 4 bases and J by 3 bases, with 2 bases of the junction left unmatched. The germline gives CDR1 SNHLY, CDR2 FYNNEI. Here the CDR3 reads CASSGTGIYEQYF. In DNA form, the CDR3 reads TGTGCCAGCAGTGGGACAGGGATCTACGAGCAGTACTTC.

This clone was recorded only once. V and J are TRBV11-2 and TRBJ1-4; 8 nucleotides agree with TRBD1. V was pared by 1 base and J by 8 bases, with 6 bases of the junction left unmatched. Per the germline V gene, CDR1 is SGHAT and CDR2 is FQNNGV. There are 15 residues in the CDR3. Written as DNA, the CDR3 is TGTGCCAGCAGCTTAGTGCCCAGGGGGCGGGAAAAACTGTTTTTT. This encodes CASSLVPRGREKLFF.

CDR3 in DNA: TGCGCCAGCAGCTTAGAGGGGAATGAAAAACTGTTTTTT. Encoded protein: CASSLEGNEKLFF. V gene TRBV5-1 combines with J gene TRBJ1-4; D is perhaps TRBD1 (5 bases). The length of the CDR3 is 13 residues. Germline-derived CDR1 and CDR2 are SGHRS and YFSETQ. V was cut by 2 bases and J by 5 bases, with 7 bases left in between.

The gene calls are TRBV25-1 and TRBJ1-2, with TRBD1 identical over 10 bases. This CDR3 is 16 amino acids long. Per germline, CDR1 MGHDK and CDR2 SYGVNS. With 3 bases clipped from V and 8 bases from J, the junction kept 12 bases outside the gene matches. The chain's CDR3 is CASSDPGTGATIGYTF. The CDR3 region has the DNA TGTGCCAGCAGTGACCCCGGGACAGGGGCGACGATCGGCTACACCTTC.

The chain employs TRBV21-1 and TRBJ1-1. TRBV21-1 has pseudogene status. The CDR3 runs to 15 residues. The CDR3: CASSNKEARNTEAFF. The CDR3 region has the DNA TGTGCCAGCAGCAATAAAGAGGCCAGAAACACTGAAGCTTTCTTT.

The rearrangement joins TRBV5-1 to TRBJ2-7; no clear D. Deletions cut 2 bases from V and 5 bases from J, with 8 bases between. Germline V gene sequence: CDR1 SGHRS, CDR2 YFSETQ. The CDR3 consists of 12 residues. The CDR3 loop is CASSLTTNEQYF. The CDR3 DNA sequence: TGCGCCAGCAGCTTAACCACAAACGAGCAGTACTTC.

The chain links TRBV25-1 to TRBJ2-5; D gene uncertain. Between the trimmed V and J ends, which lost 4 bases and 2 bases, there was a span of 5 bases. Per germline, CDR1 MGHDK and CDR2 SYGVNS. The CDR3 length is 12 residues. CDR3 sequence: CASSGIQETQYF. CDR3 DNA: TGTGCCAGCAGTGGGATACAAGAGACCCAGTACTTC. Looking up the rest from reference TRBV25-1 and TRBJ2-5 gives the full variable domain: EADIYQTPRYLVIGTGKKITLECSQTMGHDKMYWYQQDPGMELHLIHYSYGVNSTEKGDLSSESTVSRIRTEHFPLTLESARPSHTSQYLCASSGIQETQYFGPGTRLLVL.

The rearrangement links TRBV11-3 to TRBJ2-7; D might be TRBD1 (6 bases). Germline CDR1 SGHNT, CDR2 YENEEA. There are 15 residues in the CDR3. V was clipped by 1 base and J by 6 bases, with 16 bases between them. The CDR3 bases are TGTGCCAGCAGCTTAGCGGCACAGGGCTTAGGCGAGCAGTACTTC. This encodes CASSLAAQGLGEQYF.